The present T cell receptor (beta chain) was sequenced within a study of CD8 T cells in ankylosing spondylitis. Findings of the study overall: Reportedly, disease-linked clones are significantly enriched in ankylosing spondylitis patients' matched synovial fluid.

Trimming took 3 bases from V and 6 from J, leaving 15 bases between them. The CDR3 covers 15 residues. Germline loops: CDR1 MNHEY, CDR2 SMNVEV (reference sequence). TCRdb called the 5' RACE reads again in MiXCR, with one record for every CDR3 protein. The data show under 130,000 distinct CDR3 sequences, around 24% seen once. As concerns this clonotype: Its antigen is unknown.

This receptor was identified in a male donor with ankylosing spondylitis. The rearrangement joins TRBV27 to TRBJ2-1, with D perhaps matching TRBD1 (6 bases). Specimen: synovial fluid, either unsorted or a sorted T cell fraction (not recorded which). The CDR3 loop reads CASSLWGRTLNEQFF. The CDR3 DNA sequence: TGTGCCAGCAGTTTGTGGGGGCGGACTCTCAATGAGCAGTTCTTC.